These T cell receptor beta chains were read from a single sample in a study of cytomegalovirus exposure and HLA in healthy donors. This table comes from immunoSEQ multiplex PCR, and its TCRdb copy is limited to in-frame clones, with some not included. The top ten hold about 7.8% of the sample, which has about 49,000 clones, about 93% seen once. What was sequenced was PBMCs. The receptor set was obtained from a woman under 30 in good health and CMV-seropositive. The CDR3 runs from the conserved cysteine through the conserved F or W. The D gene is left open where the match is weak. The listing skips clone size in some rows; elsewhere it reads once, few, many or a size class.

v_call: TRBV19; clone_size: NA; d_call: TRBD1; j_call: TRBJ1-2; cdr3_aa: CASSPPYRGQLDGYTF; cdr3_nt: TGTGCCAGTAGCCCGCCCTACAGGGGGCAATTGGATGGCTACACCTTC
v_call: TRBV6-1; clone_size: NA; d_call: TRBD1; j_call: TRBJ2-1; cdr3_aa: CASSAQSGTANEQFF; cdr3_nt: TGTGCCAGCAGCGCGCAGTCCGGGACAGCCAATGAGCAGTTCTTC
v_call: TRBV7-9; clone_size: NA; d_call: NA; j_call: TRBJ1-4; cdr3_aa: CASSRSNEKLFF; cdr3_nt: TGTGCCAGCAGCCGTAGTAATGAAAAACTGTTTTTT
v_call: TRBV27; clone_size: NA; d_call: TRBD2; j_call: TRBJ2-7; cdr3_aa: CASSKGLLWGEQYF; cdr3_nt: TGTGCCAGCAGTAAGGGACTATTGTGGGGCGAGCAGTACTTC
v_call: TRBV7-6; clone_size: NA; d_call: NA; j_call: TRBJ2-7; cdr3_aa: CASSSTAQGSSYEQYF; cdr3_nt: TGTGCCAGCAGCTCGACCGCCCAGGGGAGCTCCTACGAGCAGTACTTC
v_call: TRBV6-5; clone_size: NA; d_call: NA; j_call: TRBJ2-7; cdr3_aa: CASKIHLSTAYEQYF; cdr3_nt: TGTGCCAGCAAGATCCATCTCAGTACCGCCTACGAGCAGTACTTC
v_call: TRBV27; clone_size: NA; d_call: TRBD2; j_call: TRBJ2-1; cdr3_aa: CASSRAGGGHNEQFF; cdr3_nt: TGTGCCAGCAGCCGAGCGGGGGGAGGACACAATGAGCAGTTCTTC
v_call: TRBV7-8; clone_size: few; d_call: NA; j_call: TRBJ2-3; cdr3_aa: CASSSEGRGTDTQYF; cdr3_nt: TGTGCCAGCAGCTCGGAGGGCAGGGGCACAGATACGCAGTATTTT
v_call: TRBV28; clone_size: once; d_call: NA; j_call: TRBJ2-7; cdr3_aa: CASSPNRLVSSYEQYF; cdr3_nt: TGTGCCAGCAGTCCCAATAGACTGGTAAGCTCCTACGAGCAGTACTTC
v_call: TRBV9; clone_size: NA; d_call: TRBD2; j_call: TRBJ2-3; cdr3_aa: CASSVGVAGGPNTQYF; cdr3_nt: TGTGCCAGCAGCGTAGGGGTAGCGGGAGGGCCAAATACGCAGTATTTT
v_call: TRBV9; clone_size: NA; d_call: TRBD2; j_call: TRBJ2-3; cdr3_aa: CASSVEASGRAWTDTQYF; cdr3_nt: TGTGCCAGCAGCGTAGAGGCTAGCGGGAGGGCCTGGACAGATACGCAGTATTTT
v_call: TRBV7-2; clone_size: NA; d_call: NA; j_call: TRBJ2-1; cdr3_aa: CASRPNPGQSYNEQFF; cdr3_nt: TGTGCCAGCCGACCAAACCCTGGACAGTCCTACAATGAGCAGTTCTTC
v_call: TRBV2; clone_size: NA; d_call: TRBD1; j_call: TRBJ1-2; cdr3_aa: CASSSAGGGYTF; cdr3_nt: TGTGCCAGCAGTTCCGCAGGGGGAGGCTACACCTTC
v_call: TRBV7-6; clone_size: NA; d_call: NA; j_call: TRBJ2-7; cdr3_aa: CASSSPTGANPYEQYF; cdr3_nt: TGTGCCAGCAGCTCTCCGACAGGAGCAAACCCCTACGAGCAGTACTTC
v_call: TRBV4-2; clone_size: NA; d_call: TRBD2; j_call: TRBJ2-5; cdr3_aa: CASSQGAGGLGQETQYF; cdr3_nt: TGTGCCAGCAGCCAAGGAGCGGGAGGGCTGGGGCAAGAGACCCAGTACTTC
v_call: TRBV2; clone_size: NA; d_call: NA; j_call: TRBJ1-1; cdr3_aa: CARGAGEAFF; cdr3_nt: TGTGCCAGGGGAGCCGGGGAAGCTTTCTTT
v_call: TRBV18; clone_size: NA; d_call: TRBD1; j_call: TRBJ2-7; cdr3_aa: CASSPGTGMDEQYF; cdr3_nt: TGTGCCAGCTCACCGGGGACAGGGATGGACGAGCAGTACTTC
v_call: TRBV4-1; clone_size: NA; d_call: NA; j_call: TRBJ2-1; cdr3_aa: CASSQGPLSGAGNEQFF; cdr3_nt: TGCGCCAGCAGCCAAGGCCCGCTATCGGGAGCGGGCAATGAGCAGTTCTTC
v_call: TRBV29-1; clone_size: NA; d_call: TRBD1; j_call: TRBJ2-7; cdr3_aa: CSVGGTVPPYEQYF; cdr3_nt: TGCAGCGTTGGGGGGACAGTTCCTCCCTACGAGCAGTACTTC
v_call: TRBV10-2; clone_size: NA; d_call: TRBD2; j_call: TRBJ2-1; cdr3_aa: CASSDLAGESEQFF; cdr3_nt: TGCGCCAGCAGTGATTTAGCGGGAGAGAGTGAGCAGTTCTTC
v_call: TRBV4-1; clone_size: NA; d_call: TRBD1; j_call: TRBJ1-1; cdr3_aa: CASSQDGQGGNTEAFF; cdr3_nt: TGCGCCAGCAGCCAAGATGGACAGGGCGGGAACACTGAAGCTTTCTTT
v_call: TRBV10-3; clone_size: NA; d_call: TRBD1; j_call: TRBJ2-1; cdr3_aa: CAISESQGANEQFF; cdr3_nt: TGTGCCATCAGTGAGTCACAGGGGGCAAATGAGCAGTTCTTC
v_call: TRBV11-3; clone_size: NA; d_call: NA; j_call: TRBJ2-3; cdr3_aa: CASSTTPRSDTQYF; cdr3_nt: TGTGCCAGCAGCACGACTCCCCGGTCAGATACGCAGTATTTT
v_call: TRBV30; clone_size: once; d_call: NA; j_call: TRBJ1-2; cdr3_aa: CAWGTPYGYTF; cdr3_nt: TGTGCCTGGGGGACACCCTATGGCTACACCTTC
v_call: TRBV6-4; clone_size: NA; d_call: NA; j_call: TRBJ2-5; cdr3_aa: CASSPGIGETQYF; cdr3_nt: TGTGCCAGCAGTCCCGGGATAGGTGAGACCCAGTACTTC
v_call: TRBV27; clone_size: NA; d_call: NA; j_call: TRBJ1-6; cdr3_aa: CASTPRRGTNSPLHF; cdr3_nt: TGTGCCAGCACCCCCCGGCGCGGCACCAATTCACCCCTCCACTTT
v_call: TRBV6-1; clone_size: NA; d_call: TRBD2; j_call: TRBJ2-3; cdr3_aa: CASIPGLATDTQYF; cdr3_nt: TGTGCCAGCATCCCGGGACTAGCGACAGATACGCAGTATTTT
v_call: TRBV5-1; clone_size: NA; d_call: NA; j_call: TRBJ1-6; cdr3_aa: CASSLGADKNSPLHF; cdr3_nt: TGCGCCAGCAGCTTGGGTGCGGACAAGAATTCACCCCTCCACTTT
v_call: TRBV4-2; clone_size: NA; d_call: TRBD2; j_call: TRBJ2-2; cdr3_aa: CASSQLAGVGGGELFF; cdr3_nt: TGTGCCAGCAGCCAACTAGCGGGAGTGGGGGGCGGGGAGCTGTTTTTT
v_call: TRBV7-2; clone_size: NA; d_call: TRBD2; j_call: TRBJ2-5; cdr3_aa: CASSLAGGVETQYF; cdr3_nt: TGTGCCAGCAGCTTAGCGGGAGGGGTCGAGACCCAGTACTTC
v_call: TRBV30; clone_size: NA; d_call: TRBD2; j_call: TRBJ2-7; cdr3_aa: CAWSPLAGGPKEQYF; cdr3_nt: TGTGCCTGGAGCCCACTAGCGGGAGGGCCTAAAGAGCAGTACTTC
v_call: TRBV28; clone_size: NA; d_call: TRBD1; j_call: TRBJ1-1; cdr3_aa: CASRGTGDTEAFF; cdr3_nt: TGTGCCAGCAGGGGAACAGGGGACACTGAAGCTTTCTTT